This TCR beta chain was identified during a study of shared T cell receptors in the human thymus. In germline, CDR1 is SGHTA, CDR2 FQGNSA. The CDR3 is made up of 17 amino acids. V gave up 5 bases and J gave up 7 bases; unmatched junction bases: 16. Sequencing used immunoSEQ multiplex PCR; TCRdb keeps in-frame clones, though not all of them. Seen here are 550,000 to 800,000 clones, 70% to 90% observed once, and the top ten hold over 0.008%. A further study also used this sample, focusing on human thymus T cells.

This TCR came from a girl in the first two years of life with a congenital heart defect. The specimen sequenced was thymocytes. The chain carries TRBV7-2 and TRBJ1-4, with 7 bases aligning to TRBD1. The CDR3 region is CASSPLNQGGVGEKLFF. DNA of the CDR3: TGTGCCAGCAGCCCCCTTAACCAGGGGGGAGTCGGTGAAAAACTGTTTTTT.